This T cell receptor (beta chain) comes out of a study of patients and donors after allogeneic stem cell transplantation. Trimming stripped 6 bases from V and 2 bases from J, with 17 bases between. This CDR3 is 15 amino acids long. Germline loops: CDR1 MNHNS, CDR2 SASEGT. TCRdb redid the calling of the RT-PCR reads with MiXCR, one entry per CDR3 protein. The repertoire includes about 410,000 distinct CDR3 sequences, 15% to 20% of them detected once, and 7.2% sits in the top ten. The chain uses TRBV6-1 and TRBJ2-7, with D perhaps given as TRBD1 or TRBD2 (5 bases each). This TCR was recovered from a human donor who was either an allogeneic HSCT recipient or a stem cell or donor lymphocyte infusion donor (not recorded which). It is not recorded whose cells these are; they may come from a transplant donor. The sample was blood, either unsorted or a sorted T cell fraction (not recorded which). CDR3 DNA: TGTGCCAGCAGCTCCTACAGCAAGGGACCCTACGAGCAGTACTTC. Translation gives CASSSYSKGPYEQYF.